This TCR beta chain was recorded in a study of breast tumors, draining lymph nodes, adjacent tissues (dated by TCRdb to the mid-2010s). Context from the whole study: In breast cancer patients, the study compared the TCR beta repertoires of tumor, adjacent nontumor tissue and axillary lymph nodes. In human breast cancer, the study set out to assess how tumor, surrounding tissue and draining lymph node repertoires relate to one another and whether T cells might be exchanged between them. General conclusions and limits of the study: The data were considered consistent with most tumor T cells being derived from the lymph node and subsequently expanding within tumor tissue. Tumor T-cell repertoires showed less diversity than lymph node repertoires and more diversity than nontumor tissue repertoires, and tumor T-cell repertoires showed preferential V and J gene usage. The similarity between tumor and nontumor tissue repertoires was significantly greater in luminal-like breast cancer than in basal-like breast cancer. Rather than being directly demonstrated, the conclusion that tumor T cells originate in lymph nodes was presented as consistent with a hypothesis.

These reads were obtained on an Illumina HiSeq 2000. Multiplex PCR amplification was used to build the TCR beta chain libraries. The amplified TCR beta chain products were analyzed by high-throughput sequencing. Using fastp at Q25 and MiXCR, TCRdb reprocessed the public reads and kept productive beta chains. Identical CDR3 proteins give one entry, which carries the most common genes and DNA. The sample data list over 10,000 distinct CDR3 sequences, and 60% to 75% of these were observed just once. The ten top clones hold 35% to 50% of the sample. Adjacent samples consisted of nontumor breast tissue surrounding the tumor. Worth noting for this clonotype: What antigen it recognizes has not been identified. No base quality information exists; no much larger clone differs at one position.

The V and J ends are trimmed by 3 bases and 3 bases, leaving 9 bases between them. From the cysteine through the phenylalanine, the CDR3 covers 13 amino acids. CDR3 DNA only is kept here, 39 bases in frame from base 1. The germline V gene (reference sequence) specifies LNHDA as CDR1 and SQIVND as CDR2. Sequenced input: tumor-adjacent breast tissue. This TCR derives from a female donor with breast cancer. Some clones in this sample may be carry-over from other donors' samples. The chain uses TRBV19 and TRBJ2-7, with TRBD1 perhaps the D gene, on 6 matching bases. This receptor has the CDR3 CASSMSRGYEQYF. The sequenced DNA is TGTGCCAGTAGTATGAGCAGGGGCTACGAGCAGTACTTC.